This note documents a single TCR beta chain sequence. Seattle-derived patients entered the study during active infection and were followed longitudinally. The sample originates from a study of blood T cell repertoires in COVID-19. Looking at the study overall: COVID-19 samples collected from the United States, Italy and Spain covered acute and convalescent phases. Sample material is recorded as cDNA or gDNA derived from T cells, B-cell-depleted T cells, or PBMCs.

In the original analysis: Scientists estimated how many nucleated cells there were by amplifying reference gene primers. Sequencing used immunoSEQ multiplex PCR; TCRdb keeps in-frame clones, though not all of them. V and J calls and clone size are those listed in that table; D and trimming were worked out from the DNA. The data contain 300,000 to 400,000 clones, around 88% of them singletons. The sample comprised peripheral blood. The TCR comes from a woman aged 60-75 years with COVID-19, enrolled during active disease.

CDR3 in DNA: TGTGCCAGCAGCCTACAGGGGCCGGATAATTCACCCCTCCACTTT. It encodes CASSLQGPDNSPLHF. V usage is TRBV7-3 and J usage is TRBJ1-6, with 7 bases identical to TRBD1. This CDR3 is built from 15 residues. Looked up from germline, CDR1 is SGHTA and CDR2 is FQGTGA. V shed 5 bases, J shed 5 bases, and the junction held 6 bases outside the gene matches.